The following is a TCR beta chain sequence with its context. The CDR3 loop spans 16 amino acids. V lost 3 bases to trimming and J lost 2 bases, with 13 bases between them. Germline CDR1 reads SEHNR; CDR2 reads FQNEAQ (reference sequence). Through a sample-barcoded 5' primer and a J-beta primer mix, a second PCR was run for 7 to 11 cycles. TCRdb called the 5' RACE reads again in MiXCR, with one record for every CDR3 protein. The sample contains approximately 880,000 distinct CDR3 sequences, 45% to 50% of which appear only once. The record originates from a study of blood T cells in healthy people across ages. For the study at large: Capturing about one barcoded beta molecule per two T cells was achieved by template switching.

Sequences were obtained from blood. This chain links TRBV7-9 with TRBJ2-2; D possibly corresponds to TRBD1 (6 bases). The sequence derives from a man younger than 40 in good health. DNA for the CDR3: TGTGCCAGCAGCTTGCTGTCAGGGGTCAACACCGGGGAGCTGTTTTTT. Translation gives CASSLLSGVNTGELFF.